This is a list of T cell receptor beta chains from one sample in a study of T-cell memory formation after mild COVID-19. TCRdb analysed the 5' RACE reads with MiXCR anew, one entry per CDR3 protein. The sample contains about 81,000 distinct CDR3 sequences, around a quarter of which appear only once. Material for sequencing was PBMCs or a T cell subset sorted from them (not recorded which). These receptors were collected from a man aged 18 to 30 who had mild COVID-19 (a few samples of this study predate the infection). Cell type and time point are not known. Each CDR3 is given with its conserved first and last residue. Each record gives: V gene, J gene, clone size, D gene, CDR3 protein, CDR3 DNA. A D gene is named only where the DNA matches it firmly. Rows give clone size only sometimes, using once, few, many, or a class for an expanded clone.

>TRBV7-9|TRBJ2-7|few|NA
CASSSRDTLAYEQYF
TGTGCCAGCAGCTCCCGGGACACCCTGGCCTACGAGCAGTACTTC
>TRBV6-1|TRBJ2-1|NA|TRBD1
CASSETTGSYNEQFF
TGTGCCAGCAGTGAGACGACAGGGTCCTACAATGAGCAGTTCTTC
>TRBV5-1|TRBJ1-5|NA|TRBD1
CASSPGTGGPNQPQHF
TGCGCCAGCAGCCCCGGGACAGGGGGTCCCAATCAGCCCCAGCATTTT
>TRBV18|TRBJ2-5|NA|NA
CASSPPGNRSRKETQYF
TGTGCCAGCTCACCACCGGGTAATCGGAGCCGTAAAGAGACCCAGTACTTC
>TRBV2|TRBJ1-2|few|NA
CASSSSILPERYGYTF
TGTGCCAGCAGTTCGTCGATCCTTCCAGAGCGATATGGCTACACCTTC
>TRBV7-2|TRBJ1-1|few|NA
CASSSHPTEAFF
TGTGCCAGCAGCTCTCATCCCACTGAAGCTTTCTTT
>TRBV29-1|TRBJ1-2|NA|NA
CSVVFASPVLGYTF
TGCAGCGTTGTTTTCGCGTCCCCGGTGTTAGGCTACACCTTC
>TRBV7-6|TRBJ2-3|few|NA
CASSFFPGLTDTQYF
TGTGCCAGCAGCTTTTTCCCGGGACTTACAGATACGCAGTATTTT
>TRBV7-3|TRBJ1-1|few|NA
CASSSGGNTEAFF
TGTGCCAGCAGCTCAGGTGGGAACACTGAAGCTTTCTTT
>TRBV20-1|TRBJ2-3|NA|NA
CSASILDTQYF
TGCAGTGCTAGTATACTGGATACGCAGTATTTT
>TRBV5-5|TRBJ1-1|NA|NA
CASSFRGLDTEAFF
TGTGCCAGCAGCTTCCGGGGCCTCGACACTGAAGCTTTCTTT
>TRBV4-3|TRBJ2-1|many|TRBD1
CASSHSFPGQGVNEQFF
TGCGCCAGCAGCCACTCCTTCCCGGGACAGGGCGTCAATGAGCAGTTCTTC
>TRBV5-1|TRBJ2-5|NA|TRBD1
CASSPGTGQETQYF
TGCGCCAGCAGCCCCGGGACAGGGCAAGAGACCCAGTACTTC
>TRBV28|TRBJ2-2|many|TRBD2
CASSLCRRGSCTGELFF
TGTGCCAGCAGTTTATGCAGGCGGGGGAGCTGCACCGGGGAGCTGTTTTTT
>TRBV9|TRBJ1-1|NA|NA
CASSPQVTNTEAFF
TGTGCCAGCAGCCCACAGGTAACGAACACTGAAGCTTTCTTT
>TRBV7-6|TRBJ1-1|NA|NA
CASSQDLQSLNTEAFF
TGTGCCAGCAGCCAAGATCTACAGAGTCTGAACACTGAAGCTTTCTTT
>TRBV7-3|TRBJ2-1|NA|NA
CASSLSTAVPYNEQFF
TGTGCCAGCAGCTTGTCAACGGCGGTTCCCTACAATGAGCAGTTCTTC
>TRBV4-1|TRBJ1-4|few|NA
CASSQVGEKLFF
TGCGCCAGCAGCCAAGTCGGTGAAAAACTGTTTTTT
>TRBV11-2|TRBJ1-1|NA|NA
CASWIGRMNTEAFF
TGTGCCAGCTGGATAGGACGCATGAACACTGAAGCTTTCTTT
>TRBV4-3|TRBJ1-3|few|NA
CASSQDRLGATIYF
TGCGCCAGCAGCCAAGATAGGCTCGGGGCCACCATATATTTT
>TRBV5-6|TRBJ2-3|NA|TRBD2
CASSSRPPTSGGSDTQYF
TGTGCCAGCAGCTCCCGACCGCCAACTAGCGGGGGGTCGGATACGCAGTATTTT
>TRBV7-9|TRBJ2-1|NA|TRBD1
CASRTGGYEQFF
TGTGCCAGCAGAACAGGGGGTTACGAGCAGTTCTTC
>TRBV5-1|TRBJ2-1|few|NA
CASTTPDYNEQFF
TGCGCCAGCACAACACCCGACTACAATGAGCAGTTCTTC
>TRBV7-6|TRBJ2-1|few|NA
CASSPGGREQFF
TGTGCCAGCAGCCCTGGTGGGAGGGAGCAGTTCTTC
>TRBV4-1|TRBJ2-5|few|NA
CASSQSGGGETQYF
TGCGCCAGCAGCCAAAGTGGAGGGGGAGAGACCCAGTACTTC
>TRBV6-2/TRBV6-3|TRBJ1-5|few|NA
CASTGYWGRGEQPQHF
TGTGCCAGCACGGGCTACTGGGGACGGGGAGAACAGCCCCAGCATTTT
>TRBV6-5|TRBJ2-2|NA|NA
CASSYSVGTGELFF
TGTGCCAGCAGTTACTCAGTGGGAACCGGGGAGCTGTTTTTT
>TRBV7-8|TRBJ2-2|NA|NA
CASSLRQPNTGELFF
TGTGCCAGCAGCTTACGGCAGCCGAACACCGGGGAGCTGTTTTTT
>TRBV6-5|TRBJ2-5|NA|NA
CASSYGTPRYQETQYF
TGTGCCAGCAGTTACGGGACGCCTAGGTACCAAGAGACCCAGTACTTC
>TRBV6-1|TRBJ1-2|few|NA
CASSEAQRGSERGYGYTF
TGTGCCAGCAGTGAAGCGCAGAGGGGGTCTGAAAGAGGGTATGGCTACACCTTC
>TRBV7-9|TRBJ2-5|few|NA
CASSRPRTVETQYF
TGTGCCAGCAGCCGTCCCCGGACTGTAGAGACCCAGTACTTC
>TRBV12-3/TRBV12-4|TRBJ1-1|few|TRBD1
CASKDRGTEAFF
TGTGCCAGCAAAGACAGGGGGACTGAAGCTTTCTTT
>TRBV6-5|TRBJ2-3|NA|TRBD1
CATLKGVPGGVGTDTQYF
TGTGCCACCCTAAAAGGGGTTCCAGGGGGCGTTGGCACAGATACGCAGTATTTT
>TRBV9|TRBJ1-2|once|TRBD1
CASSVGQGAGYGYTF
TGTGCCAGCAGCGTCGGACAGGGGGCAGGGTATGGCTACACCTTC
>TRBV11-2|TRBJ2-5|NA|TRBD2
CASSPSWGGQETQYF
TGTGCCAGCAGCCCCTCCTGGGGGGGGCAAGAGACCCAGTACTTC
>TRBV7-2|TRBJ1-1|many|NA
CASSLGRNTEAFF
TGTGCCAGCTCCTTGGGCAGGAACACTGAAGCTTTCTTT
>TRBV10-3|TRBJ2-7|few|TRBD1
CAISDPGGSYEQYF
TGTGCCATCAGTGACCCAGGGGGCTCCTACGAGCAGTACTTC
>TRBV7-8|TRBJ1-2|NA|NA
CASSHPGRNYGYTF
TGTGCCAGCAGCCACCCGGGACGGAACTATGGCTACACCTTC